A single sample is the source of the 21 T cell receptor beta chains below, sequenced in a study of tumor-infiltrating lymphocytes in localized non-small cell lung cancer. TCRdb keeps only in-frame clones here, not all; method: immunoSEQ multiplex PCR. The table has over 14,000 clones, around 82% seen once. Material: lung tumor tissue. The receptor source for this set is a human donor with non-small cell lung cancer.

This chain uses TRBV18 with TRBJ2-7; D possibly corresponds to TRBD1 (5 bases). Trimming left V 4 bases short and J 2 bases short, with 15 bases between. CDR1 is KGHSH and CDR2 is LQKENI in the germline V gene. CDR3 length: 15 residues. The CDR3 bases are TGTGCCAGCTCACTGGGCAGTGACAGCACCTACGAGCAGTACTTC. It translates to CASSLGSDSTYEQYF. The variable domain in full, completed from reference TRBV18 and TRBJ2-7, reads NAGVMQNPRHLVRRRGQEARLRCSPMKGHSHVYWYRQLPEEGLKFMVYLQKENIIDESGMPKERFSAEFPKEGPSILRIQQVVRGDSAAYFCASSLGSDSTYEQYFGPGTRLTVT.

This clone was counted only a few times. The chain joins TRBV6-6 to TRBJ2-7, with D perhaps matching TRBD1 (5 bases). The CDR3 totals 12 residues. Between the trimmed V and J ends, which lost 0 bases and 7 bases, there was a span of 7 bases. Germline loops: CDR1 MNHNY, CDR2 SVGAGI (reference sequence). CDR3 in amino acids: CASSYSTEEQYF. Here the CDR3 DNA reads TGTGCCAGCAGTTACTCGACAGAAGAGCAGTACTTC.

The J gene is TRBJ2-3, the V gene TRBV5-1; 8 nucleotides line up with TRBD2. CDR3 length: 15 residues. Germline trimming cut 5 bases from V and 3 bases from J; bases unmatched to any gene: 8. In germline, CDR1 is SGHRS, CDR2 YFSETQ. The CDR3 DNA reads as TGCGCCAGCAGACGGGGACTAGATGAGACAGATACGCAGTATTTT. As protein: CASRRGLDETDTQYF.

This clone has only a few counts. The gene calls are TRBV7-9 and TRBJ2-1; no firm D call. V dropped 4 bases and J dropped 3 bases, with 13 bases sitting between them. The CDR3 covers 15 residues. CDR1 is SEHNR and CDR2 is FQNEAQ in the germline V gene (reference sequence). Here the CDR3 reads CASSSRRDNYNEQFF. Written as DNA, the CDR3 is TGTGCCAGCAGCTCTAGGAGAGACAACTACAATGAGCAGTTCTTC.

The CDR3 coding sequence is TGTGCCAGCAGTGTCAACAGGGGACCCTACGAGCAGTACTTC. Translated, it gives CASSVNRGPYEQYF. This chain connects TRBV2 to TRBJ2-5; TRBD1 aligns across 7 bases. The better agreement between TRBJ2-7 and the DNA end casts doubt on the J call. The CDR3 runs 14 residues. Germline values: CDR1 SNHLY, CDR2 FYNNEI.

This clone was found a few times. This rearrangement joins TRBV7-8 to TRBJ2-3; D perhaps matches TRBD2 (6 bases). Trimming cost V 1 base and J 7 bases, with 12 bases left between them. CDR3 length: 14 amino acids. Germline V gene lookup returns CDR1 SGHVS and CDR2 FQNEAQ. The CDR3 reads CASSLVGGAHTQYF. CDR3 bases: TGTGCCAGCAGCTTAGTGGGAGGAGCTCATACGCAGTATTTT.

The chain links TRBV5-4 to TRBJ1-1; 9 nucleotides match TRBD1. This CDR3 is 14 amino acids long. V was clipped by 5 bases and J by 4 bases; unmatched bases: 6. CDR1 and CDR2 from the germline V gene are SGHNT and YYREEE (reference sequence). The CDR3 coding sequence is TGTGCCAGCAGTCCCGGGACAGGGACCACTGAAGCTTTCTTT. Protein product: CASSPGTGTTEAFF.

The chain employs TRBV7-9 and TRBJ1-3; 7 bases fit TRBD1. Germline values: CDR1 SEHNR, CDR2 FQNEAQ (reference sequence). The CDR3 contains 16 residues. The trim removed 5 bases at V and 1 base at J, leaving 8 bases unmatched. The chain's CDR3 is CASSLRQGTSGNTIYF. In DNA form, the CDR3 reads TGTGCCAGCAGCCTCAGACAGGGTACGTCTGGAAACACCATATATTTT.

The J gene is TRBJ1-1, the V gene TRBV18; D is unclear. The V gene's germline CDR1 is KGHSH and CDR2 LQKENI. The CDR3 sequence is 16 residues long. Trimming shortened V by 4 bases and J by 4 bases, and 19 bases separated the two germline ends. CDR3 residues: CASSRNTGPRGTEAFF. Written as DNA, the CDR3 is TGTGCCAGCTCACGTAACACCGGGCCCCGAGGCACTGAAGCTTTCTTT.

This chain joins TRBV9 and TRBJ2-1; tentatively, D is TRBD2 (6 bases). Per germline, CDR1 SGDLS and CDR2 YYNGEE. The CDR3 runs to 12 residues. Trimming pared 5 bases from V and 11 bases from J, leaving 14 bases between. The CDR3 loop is CASRSSGLQQFF. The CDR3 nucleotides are TGTGCCAGCAGGAGTTCGGGACTCCAGCAGTTCTTC.

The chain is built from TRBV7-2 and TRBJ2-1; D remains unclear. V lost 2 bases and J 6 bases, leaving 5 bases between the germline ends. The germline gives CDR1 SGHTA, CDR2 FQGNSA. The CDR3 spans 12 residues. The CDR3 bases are TGTGCCAGCAGCTTATTAGCCAATGAGCAGTTCTTC. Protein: CASSLLANEQFF.

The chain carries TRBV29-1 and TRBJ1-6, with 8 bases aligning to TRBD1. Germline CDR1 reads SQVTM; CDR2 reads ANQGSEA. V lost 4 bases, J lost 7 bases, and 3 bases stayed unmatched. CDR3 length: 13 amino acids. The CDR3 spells CSVGTGRNSPLHF. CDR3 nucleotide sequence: TGCAGCGTTGGGACAGGGAGGAATTCACCCCTCCACTTT.

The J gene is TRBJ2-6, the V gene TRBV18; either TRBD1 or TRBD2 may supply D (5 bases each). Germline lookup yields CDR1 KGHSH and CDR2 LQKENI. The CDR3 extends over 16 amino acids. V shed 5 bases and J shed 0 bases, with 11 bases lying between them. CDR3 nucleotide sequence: TGTGCCAGCTCATGGGACGGAAACTCTGGGGCCAACGTCCTGACTTTC. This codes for CASSWDGNSGANVLTF.

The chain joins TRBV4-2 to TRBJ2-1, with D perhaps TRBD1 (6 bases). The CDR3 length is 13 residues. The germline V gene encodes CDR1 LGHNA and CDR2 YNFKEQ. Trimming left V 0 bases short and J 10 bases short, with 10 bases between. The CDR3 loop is CASSQDRDREQFF. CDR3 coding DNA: TGTGCCAGCAGCCAAGATCGCGACAGGGAGCAGTTCTTC.

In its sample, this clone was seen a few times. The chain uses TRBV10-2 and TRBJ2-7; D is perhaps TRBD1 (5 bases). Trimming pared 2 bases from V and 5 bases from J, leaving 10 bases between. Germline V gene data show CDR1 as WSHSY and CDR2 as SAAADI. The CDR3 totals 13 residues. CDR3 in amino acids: CASSEGQGHEQYF. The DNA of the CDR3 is TGCGCCAGCAGTGAGGGGCAGGGCCACGAGCAGTACTTC.

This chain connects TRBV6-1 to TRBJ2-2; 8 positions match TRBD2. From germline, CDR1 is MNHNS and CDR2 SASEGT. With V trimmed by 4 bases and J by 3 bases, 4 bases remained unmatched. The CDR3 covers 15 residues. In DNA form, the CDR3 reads TGTGCCAGCAGTGTGAGGACTAGCTACACCGGGGAGCTGTTTTTT. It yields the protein CASSVRTSYTGELFF.

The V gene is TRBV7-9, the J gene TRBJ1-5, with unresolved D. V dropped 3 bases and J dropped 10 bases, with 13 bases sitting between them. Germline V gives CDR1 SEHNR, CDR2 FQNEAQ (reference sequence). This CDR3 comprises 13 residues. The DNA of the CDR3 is TGTGCCAGCAGCTTGAATCGCCAGGACCCCCAGCATTTT. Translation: CASSLNRQDPQHF.

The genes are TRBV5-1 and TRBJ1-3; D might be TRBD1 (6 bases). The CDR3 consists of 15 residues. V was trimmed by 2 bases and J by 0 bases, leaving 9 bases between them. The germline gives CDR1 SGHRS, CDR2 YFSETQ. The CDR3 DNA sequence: TGCGCCAGCAGCTTTGGACAGAGCTCTGGAAACACCATATATTTT. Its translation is CASSFGQSSGNTIYF.

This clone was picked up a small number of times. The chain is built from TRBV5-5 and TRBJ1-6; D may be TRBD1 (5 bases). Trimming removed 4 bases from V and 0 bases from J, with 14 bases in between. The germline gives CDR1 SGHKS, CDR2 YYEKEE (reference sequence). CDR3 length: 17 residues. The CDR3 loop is CASSRGTASSYNSPLHF. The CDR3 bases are TGTGCCAGCAGCCGAGGGACGGCGAGCTCCTATAATTCACCCCTCCACTTT.

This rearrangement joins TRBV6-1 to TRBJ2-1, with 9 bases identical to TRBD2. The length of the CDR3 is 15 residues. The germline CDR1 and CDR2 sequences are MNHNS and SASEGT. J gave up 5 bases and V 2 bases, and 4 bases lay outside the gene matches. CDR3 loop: CASSEMGLANNEQFF. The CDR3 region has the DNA TGTGCCAGCAGTGAAATGGGACTAGCAAACAATGAGCAGTTCTTC.

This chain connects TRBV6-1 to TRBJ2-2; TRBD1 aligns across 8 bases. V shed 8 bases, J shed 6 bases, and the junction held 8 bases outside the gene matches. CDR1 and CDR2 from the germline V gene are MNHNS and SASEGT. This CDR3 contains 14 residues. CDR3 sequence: CASVEQGESGELFF. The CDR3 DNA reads TGTGCCAGCGTCGAACAGGGGGAGTCCGGGGAGCTGTTTTTT.